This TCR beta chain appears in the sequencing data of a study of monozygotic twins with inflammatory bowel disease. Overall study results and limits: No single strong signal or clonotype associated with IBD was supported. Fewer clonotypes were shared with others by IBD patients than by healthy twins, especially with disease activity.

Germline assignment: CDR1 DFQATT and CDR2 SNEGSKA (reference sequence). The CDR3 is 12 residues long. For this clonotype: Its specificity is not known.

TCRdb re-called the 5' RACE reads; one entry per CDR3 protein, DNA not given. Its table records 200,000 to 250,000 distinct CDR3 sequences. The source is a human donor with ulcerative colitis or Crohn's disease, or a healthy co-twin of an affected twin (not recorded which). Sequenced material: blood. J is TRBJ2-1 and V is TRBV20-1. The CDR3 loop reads CSARRTEREQFF.